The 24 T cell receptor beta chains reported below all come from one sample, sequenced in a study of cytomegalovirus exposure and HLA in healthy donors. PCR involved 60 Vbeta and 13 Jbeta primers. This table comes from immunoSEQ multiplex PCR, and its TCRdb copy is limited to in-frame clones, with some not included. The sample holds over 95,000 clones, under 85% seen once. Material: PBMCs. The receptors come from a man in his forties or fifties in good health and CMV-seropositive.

This CDR3 is CASSAEAAGGQYF. CDR3 bases: TGTGCCAGCAGCGCGGAAGCGGCGGGGGGGCAGTACTTC. The chain links TRBV9 to TRBJ2-5, with 9 bases that match TRBD2. Germline trimming cut 3 bases from V and 11 bases from J; bases unmatched to any gene: 8. CDR1 and CDR2 from the germline V gene are SGDLS and YYNGEE. The CDR3 covers 13 residues.

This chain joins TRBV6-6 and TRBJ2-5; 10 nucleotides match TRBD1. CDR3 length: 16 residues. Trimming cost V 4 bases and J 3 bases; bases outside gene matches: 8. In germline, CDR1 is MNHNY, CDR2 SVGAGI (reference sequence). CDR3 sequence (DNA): TGTGCCAGCAGTTCCCCGGGACAGGGGAAGAAAGAGACCCAGTACTTC. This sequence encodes CASSSPGQGKKETQYF.

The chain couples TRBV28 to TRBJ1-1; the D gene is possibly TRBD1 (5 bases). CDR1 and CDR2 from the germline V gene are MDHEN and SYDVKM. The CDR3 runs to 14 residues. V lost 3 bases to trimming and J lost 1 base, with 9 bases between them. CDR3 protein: CASSLGGGNTEAFF. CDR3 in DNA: TGTGCCAGCAGTTTGGGGGGAGGGAACACTGAAGCTTTCTTT.

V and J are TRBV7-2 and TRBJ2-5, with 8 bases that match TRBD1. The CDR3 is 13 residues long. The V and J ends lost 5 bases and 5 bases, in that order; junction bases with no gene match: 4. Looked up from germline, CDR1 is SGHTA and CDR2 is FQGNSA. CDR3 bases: TGTGCCAGCAGCCCCGACAGGGGCGAGACCCAGTACTTC. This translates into CASSPDRGETQYF.

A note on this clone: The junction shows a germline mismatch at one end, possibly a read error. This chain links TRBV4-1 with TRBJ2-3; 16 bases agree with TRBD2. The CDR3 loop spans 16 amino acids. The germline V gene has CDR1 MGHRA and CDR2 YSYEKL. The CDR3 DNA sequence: TGCGCCGGCAGCCCGGGACTAGCGGGGGGGCTTGATACGCAGTATTTT. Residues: CAGSPGLAGGLDTQYF.

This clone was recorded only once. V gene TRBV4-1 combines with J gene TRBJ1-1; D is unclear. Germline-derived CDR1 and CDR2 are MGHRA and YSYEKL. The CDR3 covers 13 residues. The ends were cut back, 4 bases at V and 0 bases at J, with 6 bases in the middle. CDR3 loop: CASSLYMNTEAFF. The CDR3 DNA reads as TGCGCCAGCAGCCTGTACATGAACACTGAAGCTTTCTTT.

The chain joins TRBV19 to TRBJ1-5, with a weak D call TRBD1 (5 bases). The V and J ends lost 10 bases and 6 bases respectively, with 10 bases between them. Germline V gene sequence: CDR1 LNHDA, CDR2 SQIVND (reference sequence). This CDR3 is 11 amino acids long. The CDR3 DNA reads TGTGCCACCGGGGGGGGTCAGCCCCAGCATTTT. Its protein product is CATGGGQPQHF.

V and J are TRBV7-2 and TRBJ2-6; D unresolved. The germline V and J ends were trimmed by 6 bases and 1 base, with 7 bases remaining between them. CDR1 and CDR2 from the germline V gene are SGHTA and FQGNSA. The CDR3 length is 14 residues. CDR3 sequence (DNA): TGTGCCAGCAGATATCTGTCTGGGGCCAACGTCCTGACTTTC. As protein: CASRYLSGANVLTF.

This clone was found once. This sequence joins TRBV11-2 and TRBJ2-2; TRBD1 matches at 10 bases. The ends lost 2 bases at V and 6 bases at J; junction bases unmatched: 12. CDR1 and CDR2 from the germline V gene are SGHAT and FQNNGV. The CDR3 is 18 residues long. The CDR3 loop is CASSLKYGTGANAGELFF. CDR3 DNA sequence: TGTGCCAGCAGCTTAAAATACGGGACAGGGGCTAATGCCGGGGAGCTGTTTTTT.

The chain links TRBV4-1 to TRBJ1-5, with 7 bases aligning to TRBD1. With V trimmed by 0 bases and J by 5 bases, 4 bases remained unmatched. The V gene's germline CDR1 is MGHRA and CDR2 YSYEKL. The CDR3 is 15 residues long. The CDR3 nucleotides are TGCGCCAGCAGCCAAGAGAGGGGGCGAGATCAGCCCCAGCATTTT. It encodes CASSQERGRDQPQHF.

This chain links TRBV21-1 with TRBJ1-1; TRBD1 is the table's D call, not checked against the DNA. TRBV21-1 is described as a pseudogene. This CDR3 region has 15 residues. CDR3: CASSKEETPNTEAFF. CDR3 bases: TGTGCCAGCAGCAAAGAAGAGACACCGAACACTGAAGCTTTCTTT.

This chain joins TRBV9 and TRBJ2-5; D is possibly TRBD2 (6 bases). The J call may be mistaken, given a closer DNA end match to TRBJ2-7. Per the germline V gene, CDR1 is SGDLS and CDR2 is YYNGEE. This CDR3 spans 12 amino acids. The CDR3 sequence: CASSAAGYEQYF. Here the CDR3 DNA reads TGTGCCAGCAGCGCCGCGGGATACGAGCAGTACTTC.

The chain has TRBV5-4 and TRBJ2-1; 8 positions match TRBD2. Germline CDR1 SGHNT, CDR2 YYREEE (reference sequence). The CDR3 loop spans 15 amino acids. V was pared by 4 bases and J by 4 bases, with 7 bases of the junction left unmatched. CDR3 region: CASSQEASGYNEQFF. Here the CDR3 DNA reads TGTGCCAGCAGCCAGGAGGCTAGCGGGTACAATGAGCAGTTCTTC.

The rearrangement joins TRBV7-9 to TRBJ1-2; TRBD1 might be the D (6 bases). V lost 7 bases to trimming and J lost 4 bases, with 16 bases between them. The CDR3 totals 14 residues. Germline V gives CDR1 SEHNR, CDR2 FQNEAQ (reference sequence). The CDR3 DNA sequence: TGTGCCAGCACCCGAGGGGGAGACACCTATGGCTACACCTTC. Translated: CASTRGGDTYGYTF.

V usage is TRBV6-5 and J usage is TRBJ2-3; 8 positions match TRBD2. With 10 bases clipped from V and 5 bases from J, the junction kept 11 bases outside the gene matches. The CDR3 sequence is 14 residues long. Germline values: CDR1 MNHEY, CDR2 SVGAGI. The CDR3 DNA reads TGTGCCACCTTATCACCGGGGGGGCGAGATACGCAGTATTTT. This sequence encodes CATLSPGGRDTQYF.

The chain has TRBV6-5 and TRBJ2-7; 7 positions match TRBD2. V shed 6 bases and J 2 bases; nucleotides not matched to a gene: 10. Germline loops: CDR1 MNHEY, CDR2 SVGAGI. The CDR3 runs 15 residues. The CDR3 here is CASRGRDYLAYEQYF. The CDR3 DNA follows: TGTGCCAGCAGAGGCCGGGACTACCTGGCCTACGAGCAGTACTTC.

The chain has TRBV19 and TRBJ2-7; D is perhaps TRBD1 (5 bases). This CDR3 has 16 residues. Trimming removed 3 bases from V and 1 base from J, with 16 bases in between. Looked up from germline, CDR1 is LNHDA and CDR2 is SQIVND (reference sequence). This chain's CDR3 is CASSMRTHDDSYEQYF. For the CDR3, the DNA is TGTGCCAGTAGTATGAGGACACACGATGATTCCTACGAGCAGTACTTC.

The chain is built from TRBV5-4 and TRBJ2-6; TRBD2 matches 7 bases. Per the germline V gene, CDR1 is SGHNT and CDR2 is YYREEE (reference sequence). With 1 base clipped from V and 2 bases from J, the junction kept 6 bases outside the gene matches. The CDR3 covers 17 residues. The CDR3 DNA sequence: TGTGCCAGCAGCTTGTGGGTGGGGGGGACTGGGGCCAACGTCCTGACTTTC. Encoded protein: CASSLWVGGTGANVLTF.

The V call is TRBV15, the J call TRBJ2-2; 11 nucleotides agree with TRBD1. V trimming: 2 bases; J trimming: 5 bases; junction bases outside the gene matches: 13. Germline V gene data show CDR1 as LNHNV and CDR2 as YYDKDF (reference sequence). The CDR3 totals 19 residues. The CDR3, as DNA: TGTGCCACCAGCAGATCTCTAGGACAGGGGGCGCGTTTGACCGGGGAGCTGTTTTTT. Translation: CATSRSLGQGARLTGELFF.

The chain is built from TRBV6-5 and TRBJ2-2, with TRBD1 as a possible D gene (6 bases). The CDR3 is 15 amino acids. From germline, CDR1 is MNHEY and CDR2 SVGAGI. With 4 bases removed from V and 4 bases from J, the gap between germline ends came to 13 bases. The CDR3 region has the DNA TGTGCCAGCAGTTCAAACGGACAGCGCACCGGGGAGCTGTTTTTT. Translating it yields CASSSNGQRTGELFF.

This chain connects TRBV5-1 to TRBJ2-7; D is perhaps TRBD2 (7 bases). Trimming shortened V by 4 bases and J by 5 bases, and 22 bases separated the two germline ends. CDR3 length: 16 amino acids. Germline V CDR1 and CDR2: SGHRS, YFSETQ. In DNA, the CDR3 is TGCGCCAGCAGCCGAAGGGGGGGATTAATTGGGAACGAGCAGTACTTC. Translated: CASSRRGGLIGNEQYF.

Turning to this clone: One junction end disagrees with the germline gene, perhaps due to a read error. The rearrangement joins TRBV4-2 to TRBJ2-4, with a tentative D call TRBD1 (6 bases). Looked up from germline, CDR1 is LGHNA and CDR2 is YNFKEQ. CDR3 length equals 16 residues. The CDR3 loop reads CASSQFGQIAKNSQYF. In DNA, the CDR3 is TGTGCCAGCAGCCAATTTGGACAGATAGCCAAAAACAGTCAGTACTTC.

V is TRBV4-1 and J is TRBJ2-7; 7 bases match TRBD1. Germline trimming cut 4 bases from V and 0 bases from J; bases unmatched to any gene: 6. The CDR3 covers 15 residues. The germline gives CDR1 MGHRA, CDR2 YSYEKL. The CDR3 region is CASSLRQGFSYEQYF. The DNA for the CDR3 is TGCGCCAGCAGCCTAAGACAGGGATTCTCCTACGAGCAGTACTTC.

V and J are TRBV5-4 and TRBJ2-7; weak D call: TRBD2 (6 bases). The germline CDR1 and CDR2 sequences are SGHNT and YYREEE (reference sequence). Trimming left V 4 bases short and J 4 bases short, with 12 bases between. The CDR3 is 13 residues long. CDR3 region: CASSAAGLYEQYF. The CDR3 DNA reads TGTGCCAGCAGCGCCGCGGGACTTTACGAGCAGTACTTC. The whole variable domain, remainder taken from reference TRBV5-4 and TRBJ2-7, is ETGVTQSPTHLIKTRGQQVTLRCSSQSGHNTVSWYQQALGQGPQFIFQYYREEENGRGNFPPRFSGLQFPNYSSELNVNALELDDSALYLCASSAAGLYEQYFGPGTRLTVT.